The clone carrying this T cell receptor (beta chain) occurred a few times. Antigen specificity is unknown. The second PCR ran roughly 7 to 12 cycles with a sample-barcoded 5' primer and J-beta primers. MiXCR was run by TCRdb on the 5' RACE reads, yielding one entry per CDR3 protein. The sample holds about 1.6 million distinct CDR3 sequences, about 31% seen once. Ranging in age from about 6 to 100, the donors were healthy Caucasian individuals from Russia. From germline, CDR1 is DFQATT and CDR2 SNEGSKA (reference sequence). The CDR3 loop spans 17 amino acids. V was clipped by 0 bases and J by 1 base, with 16 bases between them. This specimen comes from a study of blood T cells in healthy people across ages. Study-wide results and limits: Naive and antigen-experienced cells could not be conclusively compared, given unsorted PBMCs. Naive CD4+ cell counts and diversity both ran higher in long-lived than in aged donors.

Sequences were obtained from blood. The TCR was taken from a woman aged 25-40 years in good health. The rearrangement links TRBV20-1 to TRBJ2-1; D call uncertain. CDR3: CSARDYLALGSYNEQFF. CDR3 in DNA: TGCAGTGCTAGAGATTACCTGGCGCTAGGTTCCTACAATGAGCAGTTCTTC.